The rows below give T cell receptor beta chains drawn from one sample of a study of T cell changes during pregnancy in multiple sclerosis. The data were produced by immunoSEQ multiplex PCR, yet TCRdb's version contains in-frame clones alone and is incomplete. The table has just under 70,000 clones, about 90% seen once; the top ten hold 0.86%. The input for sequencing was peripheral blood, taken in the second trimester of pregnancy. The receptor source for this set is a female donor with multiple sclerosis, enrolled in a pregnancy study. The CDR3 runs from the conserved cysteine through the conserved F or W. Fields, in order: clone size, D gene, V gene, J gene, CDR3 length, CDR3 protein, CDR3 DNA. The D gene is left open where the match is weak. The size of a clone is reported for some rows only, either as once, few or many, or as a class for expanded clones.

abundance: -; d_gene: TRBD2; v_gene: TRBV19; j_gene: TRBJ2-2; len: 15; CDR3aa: CASSTISGGAGELFF; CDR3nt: TGTGCCAGTAGTACTATCAGCGGGGGAGCCGGGGAGCTGTTTTTT
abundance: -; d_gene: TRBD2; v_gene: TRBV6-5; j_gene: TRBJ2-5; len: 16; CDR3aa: CASSYRRFSGVKTQYF; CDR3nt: TGTGCCAGCAGTTACCGTCGTTTTAGCGGGGTGAAGACCCAGTACTTC
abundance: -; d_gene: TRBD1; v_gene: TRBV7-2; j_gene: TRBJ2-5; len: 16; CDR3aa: CASSEGQTFLQETQYF; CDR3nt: TGTGCCAGCAGCGAGGGACAGACTTTCCTTCAAGAGACCCAGTACTTC
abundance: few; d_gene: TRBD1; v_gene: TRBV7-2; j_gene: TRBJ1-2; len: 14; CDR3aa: CASSLQGVGQGYTF; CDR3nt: TGTGCCAGCAGCCTACAGGGGGTGGGGCAAGGCTACACCTTC
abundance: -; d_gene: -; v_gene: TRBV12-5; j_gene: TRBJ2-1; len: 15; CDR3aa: CASGSFQGGYNEQFF; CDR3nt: TGTGCTAGTGGGTCCTTTCAGGGGGGATACAATGAGCAGTTCTTC
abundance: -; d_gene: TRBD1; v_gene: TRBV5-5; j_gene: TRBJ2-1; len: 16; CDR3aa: CASSLVGTGFYNEQFF; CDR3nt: TGTGCCAGCAGCTTGGTCGGGACAGGATTCTACAATGAGCAGTTCTTC
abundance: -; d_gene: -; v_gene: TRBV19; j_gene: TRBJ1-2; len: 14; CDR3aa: CASSIVGGSWGYTF; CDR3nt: TGTGCCAGTAGTATAGTTGGAGGGTCATGGGGCTACACCTTC
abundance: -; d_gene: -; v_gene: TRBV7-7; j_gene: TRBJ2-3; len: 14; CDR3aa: CASSLSQVGDTQYF; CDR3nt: TGTGCCAGCAGCTTATCACAGGTGGGAGATACGCAGTATTTT
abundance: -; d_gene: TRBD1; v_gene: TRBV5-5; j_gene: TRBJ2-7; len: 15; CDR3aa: CASSTKTGGINEQYF; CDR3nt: TGTGCCAGCAGCACTAAGACAGGGGGGATAAACGAGCAGTACTTC
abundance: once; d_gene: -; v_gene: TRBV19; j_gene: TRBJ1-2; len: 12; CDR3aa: CASRDSYYGYTF; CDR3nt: TGTGCCAGTAGGGACAGCTATTATGGCTACACCTTC
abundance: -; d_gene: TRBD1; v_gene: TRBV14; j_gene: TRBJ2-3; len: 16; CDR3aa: CASSQDKDRYTDTQYF; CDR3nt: TGTGCCAGCAGCCAAGATAAGGACAGGTACACAGATACGCAGTATTTT
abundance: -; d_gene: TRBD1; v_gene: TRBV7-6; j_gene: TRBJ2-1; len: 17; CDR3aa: CASSLGPGQVGRGEQFF; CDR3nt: TGTGCCAGCAGCTTAGGACCGGGACAGGTGGGCCGCGGGGAGCAGTTCTTC
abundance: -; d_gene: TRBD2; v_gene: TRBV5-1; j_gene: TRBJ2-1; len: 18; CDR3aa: CASSLGLAGGEKNNEQFF; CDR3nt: TGCGCCAGCAGCTTAGGACTAGCGGGGGGGGAGAAGAACAATGAGCAGTTCTTC
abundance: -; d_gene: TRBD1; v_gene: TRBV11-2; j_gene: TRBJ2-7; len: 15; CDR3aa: CASSLDIGTGGRQYF; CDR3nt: TGTGCCAGCAGCTTAGATATAGGGACAGGGGGCCGTCAGTACTTC
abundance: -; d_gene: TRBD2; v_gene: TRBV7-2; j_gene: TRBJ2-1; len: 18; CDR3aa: CASSFQGRGLAGINEQFF; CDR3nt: TGTGCCAGCAGCTTTCAGGGGCGTGGACTAGCGGGGATCAATGAGCAGTTCTTC
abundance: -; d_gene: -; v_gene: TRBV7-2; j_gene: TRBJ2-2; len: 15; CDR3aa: CASSLYRGRTGELFF; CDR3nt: TGTGCCAGCAGCTTATATAGGGGAAGGACCGGGGAGCTGTTTTTT
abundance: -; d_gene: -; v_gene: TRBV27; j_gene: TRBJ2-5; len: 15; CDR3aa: CASSWVGRGQETQYF; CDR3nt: TGTGCCAGCAGTTGGGTGGGGAGAGGACAAGAGACCCAGTACTTC
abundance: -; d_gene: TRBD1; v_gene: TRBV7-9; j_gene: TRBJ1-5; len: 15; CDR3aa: CASLAGTDSNQPQHF; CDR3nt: TGTGCCAGCCTCGCCGGGACAGATAGCAATCAGCCCCAGCATTTT
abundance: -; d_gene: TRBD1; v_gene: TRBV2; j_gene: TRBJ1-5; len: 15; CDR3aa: CASSGQGWGNQPQHF; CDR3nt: TGTGCCAGCAGTGGACAGGGCTGGGGCAATCAGCCCCAGCATTTT
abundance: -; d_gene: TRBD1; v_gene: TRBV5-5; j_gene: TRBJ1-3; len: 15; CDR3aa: CASSTWTGAGNTIYF; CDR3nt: TGTGCCAGCAGCACTTGGACAGGGGCTGGAAACACCATATATTTT
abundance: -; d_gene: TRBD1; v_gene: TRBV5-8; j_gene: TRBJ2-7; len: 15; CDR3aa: CASEQGTGVTYEQYF; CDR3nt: TGTGCCAGTGAACAGGGGACAGGGGTAACCTACGAGCAGTACTTC
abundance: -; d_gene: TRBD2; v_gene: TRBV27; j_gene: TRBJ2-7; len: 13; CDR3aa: CASRGLASYEQYF; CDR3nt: TGTGCCAGCAGAGGACTAGCGTCCTACGAGCAGTACTTC
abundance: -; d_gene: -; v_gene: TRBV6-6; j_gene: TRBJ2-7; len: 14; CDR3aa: CASIGTPSSYEQYF; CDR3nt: TGTGCCAGCATAGGGACACCCTCCTCCTACGAGCAGTACTTC
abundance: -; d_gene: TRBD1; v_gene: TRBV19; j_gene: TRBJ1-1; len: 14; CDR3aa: CATCTGQGRGEAFF; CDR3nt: TGTGCCACATGTACCGGACAGGGAAGGGGTGAAGCTTTCTTT
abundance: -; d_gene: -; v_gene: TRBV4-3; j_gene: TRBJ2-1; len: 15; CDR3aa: CASSPLSLSYNEQFF; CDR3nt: TGCGCCAGCAGCCCCCTGAGCCTCTCCTACAATGAGCAGTTCTTC
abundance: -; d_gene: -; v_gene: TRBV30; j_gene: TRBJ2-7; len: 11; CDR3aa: CARGRGYEQYF; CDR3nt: TGTGCCAGAGGACGGGGCTACGAGCAGTACTTC
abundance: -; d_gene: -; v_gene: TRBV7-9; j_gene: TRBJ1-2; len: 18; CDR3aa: CASRAPMVDRQANYGYTF; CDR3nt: TGTGCCAGCAGGGCCCCGATGGTCGACAGACAGGCTAACTATGGCTACACCTTC
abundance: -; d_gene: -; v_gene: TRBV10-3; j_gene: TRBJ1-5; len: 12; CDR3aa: CAIGANNQPQHF; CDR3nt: TGTGCCATAGGGGCCAACAATCAGCCCCAGCATTTT
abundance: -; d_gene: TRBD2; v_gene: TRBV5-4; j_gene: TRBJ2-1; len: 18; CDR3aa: CASSTLAGGLGSYNEQFF; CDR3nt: TGTGCCAGCAGCACTCTAGCGGGGGGGCTCGGCTCCTACAATGAGCAGTTCTTC
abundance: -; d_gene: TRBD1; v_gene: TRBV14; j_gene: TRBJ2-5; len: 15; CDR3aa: CASSVGTATQETQYF; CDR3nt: TGTGCCAGCAGCGTAGGGACAGCGACCCAAGAGACCCAGTACTTC
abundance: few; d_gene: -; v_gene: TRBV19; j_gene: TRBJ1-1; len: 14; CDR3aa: CASSTDGMNTEAFF; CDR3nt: TGTGCCAGTAGCACGGACGGGATGAACACTGAAGCTTTCTTT
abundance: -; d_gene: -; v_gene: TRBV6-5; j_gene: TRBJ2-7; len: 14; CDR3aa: CASSLRPTGAEQYF; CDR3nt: TGTGCCAGCAGTCTAAGGCCGACAGGAGCCGAGCAGTACTTC
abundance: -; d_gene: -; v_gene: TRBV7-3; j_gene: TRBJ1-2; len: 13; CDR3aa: CASRRGVGDGYTF; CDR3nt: TGTGCCAGCCGTCGGGGGGTCGGAGATGGCTACACCTTC
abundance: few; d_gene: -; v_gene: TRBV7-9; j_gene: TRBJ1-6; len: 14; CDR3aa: CASSPTELHSPLHF; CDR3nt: TGTGCCAGCAGCCCGACGGAGCTGCATTCACCCCTCCACTTT
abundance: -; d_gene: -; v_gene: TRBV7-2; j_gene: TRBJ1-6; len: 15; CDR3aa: CASSQSQFPGSPLHF; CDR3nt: TGTGCCAGCAGCCAAAGTCAGTTTCCAGGTTCACCCCTCCACTTT
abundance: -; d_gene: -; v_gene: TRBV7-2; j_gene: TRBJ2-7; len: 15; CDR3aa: CASSLSVVGAGEQYF; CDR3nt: TGTGCCAGCAGCTTATCTGTAGTGGGGGCGGGTGAGCAGTACTTC
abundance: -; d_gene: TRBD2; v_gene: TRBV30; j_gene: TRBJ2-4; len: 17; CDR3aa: CAWSSSGGAGGKNIQYF; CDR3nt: TGTGCCTGGAGTAGTAGCGGGGGGGCCGGAGGCAAAAACATTCAGTACTTC
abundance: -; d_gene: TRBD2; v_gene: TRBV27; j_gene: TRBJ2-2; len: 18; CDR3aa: CASSLHSGGARNTGELFF; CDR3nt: TGTGCCAGCAGCTTGCATAGCGGGGGGGCTCGGAACACCGGGGAGCTGTTTTTT
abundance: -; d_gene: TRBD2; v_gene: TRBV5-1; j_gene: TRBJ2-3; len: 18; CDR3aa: CASSSGLAGGPSTDTQYF; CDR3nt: TGCGCCAGCAGCTCAGGACTAGCGGGGGGCCCTAGCACAGATACGCAGTATTTT
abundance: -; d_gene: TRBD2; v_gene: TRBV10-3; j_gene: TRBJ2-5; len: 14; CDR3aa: CAISLAGGRETQYF; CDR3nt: TGTGCCATCAGTTTAGCGGGGGGGCGTGAGACCCAGTACTTC
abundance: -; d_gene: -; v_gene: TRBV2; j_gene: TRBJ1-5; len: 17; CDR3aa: CASSNVGAWGSDQPQHF; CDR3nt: TGTGCCAGCAGTAACGTTGGGGCATGGGGATCGGATCAGCCCCAGCATTTT